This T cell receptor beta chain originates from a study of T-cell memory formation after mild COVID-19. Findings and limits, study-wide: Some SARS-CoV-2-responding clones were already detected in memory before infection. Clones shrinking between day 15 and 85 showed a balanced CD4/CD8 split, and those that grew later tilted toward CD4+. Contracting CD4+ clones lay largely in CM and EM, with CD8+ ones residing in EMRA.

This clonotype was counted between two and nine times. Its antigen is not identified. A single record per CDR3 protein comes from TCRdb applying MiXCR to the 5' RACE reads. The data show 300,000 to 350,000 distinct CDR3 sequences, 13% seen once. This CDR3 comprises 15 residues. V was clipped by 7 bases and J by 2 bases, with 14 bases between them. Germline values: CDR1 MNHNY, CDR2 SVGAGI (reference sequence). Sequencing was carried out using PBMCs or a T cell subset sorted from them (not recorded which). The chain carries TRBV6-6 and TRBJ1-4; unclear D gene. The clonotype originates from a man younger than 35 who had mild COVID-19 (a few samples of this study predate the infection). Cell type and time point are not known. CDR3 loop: CASKGGSGTNEKLFF. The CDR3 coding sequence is TGTGCCAGCAAGGGAGGGAGTGGCACTAATGAAAAACTGTTTTTT.